The 25 T cell receptor beta chains in this list originate from one sample, sequenced in a study of T cell clones after liver transplantation. Repertoires were generated with immunoSEQ multiplex PCR, while TCRdb's copy carries only in-frame clones and drops some. This table has about 60,000 clones, roughly two thirds appearing once. This specimen was CD4+ T cells from blood, taken before liver transplant. The receptors derive from a human donor who received a liver transplant.

This clone is medium-sized (0.01 to 0.1%) by share. The chain employs TRBV19 and TRBJ1-6; the match to TRBD1 covers 8 bases. V lost 3 bases, J lost 5 bases, and 6 bases stayed unmatched. The germline gives CDR1 LNHDA, CDR2 SQIVND (reference sequence). This CDR3 spans 16 amino acids. CDR3 sequence: CASSIMWGQDNSPLHF. The DNA for the CDR3 is TGTGCCAGTAGTATTATGTGGGGACAGGATAATTCACCCCTCCACTTT.

The chain couples TRBV28 to TRBJ1-1; a possible D gene is TRBD1 (5 bases). The CDR3 is made up of 13 amino acids. Looked up from germline, CDR1 is MDHEN and CDR2 is SYDVKM. Trimming stripped 3 bases from V and 7 bases from J, with 12 bases between. The CDR3 nucleotides read TGTGCCAGCAGTTTTAGACGGGGGGGTGAAGCTTTCTTT. It translates to CASSFRRGGEAFF.

This sequence joins TRBV4-1 and TRBJ2-7; 9 bases fit TRBD1. After removal of 5 bases from V and 5 bases from J, the junction contained 7 bases not matched to a gene. This CDR3 is built from 14 residues. Per germline, CDR1 MGHRA and CDR2 YSYEKL. The CDR3 sequence is CASSLRQGEDEQYF. DNA of the CDR3: TGCGCCAGCAGCTTGCGACAGGGGGAGGACGAGCAGTACTTC.

The chain recombines TRBV11-1 with TRBJ1-2; D possibly corresponds to TRBD1 (5 bases). Germline CDR1 and CDR2: SGHAT and FQDESV (reference sequence). The CDR3 contains 13 residues. Trimming pared 5 bases from V and 1 base from J, leaving 8 bases between. Written as DNA, the CDR3 is TGTGCCAGCAGCCCTGACAGTAACTATGGCTACACCTTC. It encodes CASSPDSNYGYTF. Variable domain in full (rest from reference TRBV11-1 and TRBJ1-2): EAEVAQSPRYKITEKSQAVAFWCDPISGHATLYWYRQILGQGPELLVQFQDESVVDDSQLPKDRFSAERLKGVDSTLKIQPAELGDSAMYLCASSPDSNYGYTFGSGTRLTVV.

This sequence joins TRBV9 and TRBJ2-1; the match to TRBD2 covers 9 bases. Germline V CDR1 and CDR2: SGDLS, YYNGEE. Losses at the gene ends were 0 bases for V and 9 bases for J; bases not matched to a gene: 4. The CDR3 is 14 amino acids. The CDR3 protein is CASSVELAGREQFF. The CDR3 coding sequence is TGTGCCAGCAGCGTAGAACTAGCGGGTCGTGAGCAGTTCTTC.

A few counts support this clone. The rearrangement joins TRBV5-1 to TRBJ2-7; 11 nucleotides agree with TRBD2. Germline V gene data show CDR1 as SGHRS and CDR2 as YFSETQ. The ends lost 4 bases at V and 1 base at J; junction bases unmatched: 7. The CDR3 runs 16 residues. The CDR3 here is CASSPPGTSGSYEQYF. As DNA, the CDR3 is TGCGCCAGCAGCCCACCAGGGACTAGCGGTTCCTACGAGCAGTACTTC.

The chain employs TRBV11-2 and TRBJ2-4; TRBD1 matches at 11 bases. CDR3 length: 14 amino acids. Germline CDR1 SGHAT, CDR2 FQNNGV. Trimming took 5 bases from V and 11 from J; bases not matched to a gene: 8. The CDR3 coding sequence is TGTGCCAGCAGCCAGGACAGGGGGCCTGGGGTTCAGTACTTC. Amino acids: CASSQDRGPGVQYF.

The J gene is TRBJ2-7, the V gene TRBV5-1; D remains unclear. V was clipped by 1 base and J by 5 bases, with 22 bases between them. Germline CDR1 reads SGHRS; CDR2 reads YFSETQ. The CDR3 has 17 amino acids. The CDR3 is CASSLIPTYPSSHEQYF. In DNA form, the CDR3 reads TGCGCCAGCAGCTTGATTCCAACTTACCCTTCTTCCCACGAGCAGTACTTC.

J is TRBJ1-1 and V is TRBV6-5, with 9 bases matching TRBD1. CDR1 is MNHEY, CDR2 SVGAGI, per germline. CDR3 length: 14 residues. V lost 5 bases to trimming and J lost 4 bases; unmatched junction nucleotides: 5. The CDR3 protein is CASSIQGAGTEAFF. The CDR3 bases are TGTGCCAGCAGTATACAGGGGGCAGGCACTGAAGCTTTCTTT.

This clone has ten or more counts. The rearrangement links TRBV5-6 to TRBJ2-6; the D gene is possibly TRBD2 (6 bases). The ends were cut back, 7 bases at V and 2 bases at J, with 16 bases in the middle. The CDR3 is 16 residues long. CDR1 and CDR2 from the germline V gene are SGHDT and YYEEEE. Here the CDR3 DNA reads TGTGCCAGCTACTTGGGAGGAGTAGCTGGGGCCAACGTCCTGACTTTC. It translates to CASYLGGVAGANVLTF.

The chain links TRBV10-1 to TRBJ2-3; 8 positions match TRBD2. The CDR3 length is 15 residues. V gave up 4 bases and J gave up 5 bases; unmatched junction bases: 8. Per the germline V gene, CDR1 is WNHNN and CDR2 is SYGVQD (reference sequence). CDR3 DNA sequence: TGCGCCAGCAGTGGCTCGGGGGGGCTGAAAGATACGCAGTATTTT. It specifies CASSGSGGLKDTQYF.

The chain combines TRBV11-3 with TRBJ2-1; a weak D match, TRBD2 (6 bases). V was pared by 1 base and J by 4 bases, with 11 bases between. CDR3 size: 15 residues. Germline V gene sequence: CDR1 SGHNT, CDR2 YENEEA. The CDR3 DNA reads as TGTGCCAGCAGCTTAGGCCACGGGGGATACAATGAGCAGTTCTTC. Translation gives CASSLGHGGYNEQFF.

The chain employs TRBV6-6 and TRBJ2-6; the D gene is possibly TRBD1 (6 bases). The germline V gene encodes CDR1 MNHNY and CDR2 SVGAGI (reference sequence). The V end was cut by 5 bases, the J end by 2 bases, with 13 bases between. This CDR3 region has 16 residues. In nucleotides, the CDR3 is TGTGCCAGCAGTCGATTACAGGGAGCTGGGGCCAACGTCCTGACTTTC. It encodes CASSRLQGAGANVLTF.

The chain recombines TRBV6-1 with TRBJ2-7; tentatively, D is TRBD1 (6 bases). This CDR3 is built from 13 residues. Germline V gene lookup returns CDR1 MNHNS and CDR2 SASEGT. Trimming pared 7 bases from V and 6 bases from J, leaving 16 bases between. For the CDR3, the DNA is TGTGCCAGCACCGGTCCAGGGGTCGCCGAGCAGTACTTC. It specifies CASTGPGVAEQYF.

The chain links TRBV2 to TRBJ1-1; possibly TRBD1 for D (6 bases). Germline V gene data show CDR1 as SNHLY and CDR2 as FYNNEI. The germline V and J ends were trimmed by 6 bases and 1 base, with 9 bases remaining between them. CDR3 length: 13 residues. Here the CDR3 DNA reads TGTGCCAGCAGACAGGGATGGAACACTGAAGCTTTCTTT. This codes for CASRQGWNTEAFF.

The chain combines TRBV5-5 with TRBJ2-3, with 7 bases fitting TRBD1. The junction had 5 bases not matched to a gene; V was cut back by 0 bases and J by 1 base. Germline V CDR1 and CDR2: SGHKS, YYEKEE (reference sequence). The CDR3 is made up of 16 amino acids. CDR3 loop: CASSLARGRGTDTQYF. CDR3 in DNA: TGTGCCAGCAGCTTGGCTAGGGGGCGGGGCACAGATACGCAGTATTTT.

CDR3 nucleotide sequence: TGTGCCAGTCAGACAGGCGCAACTAATGAAAAACTGTTTTTT. As protein: CASQTGATNEKLFF. The chain uses TRBV5-8 and TRBJ1-4; tentatively, D is TRBD1 (6 bases). CDR1 is SGHTS, CDR2 YDEGEE, per germline. This CDR3 has 14 amino acids. Trimming stripped 8 bases from V and 0 bases from J, with 11 bases between. The full variable domain, rest sourced from reference TRBV5-8 and TRBJ1-4, is EAGVTQSPTHLIKTRGQQATLRCSPISGHTSVYWYQQALGLGLQFLLWYDEGEERNRGNFPPRFSGRQFPNYSSELNVNALELEDSALYLCASQTGATNEKLFFGSGTQLSVL.

This chain uses TRBV27 with TRBJ1-2; 12 bases are a match to TRBD1. The CDR3 sequence is 15 residues long. The V gene's germline CDR1 is MNHEY and CDR2 SMNVEV (reference sequence). V shed 5 bases and J 6 bases; nucleotides not matched to a gene: 7. The CDR3 DNA follows: TGTGCCAGCAGTACGAGGGACAGGGGGCGAAATGGCTACACCTTC. Its protein product is CASSTRDRGRNGYTF.

This chain joins TRBV7-9 and TRBJ2-7; 9 nucleotides line up with TRBD1. The V gene's germline CDR1 is SEHNR and CDR2 FQNEAQ (reference sequence). Trimming removed 5 bases from V and 7 bases from J; junction bases left unmatched: 15. The CDR3 has 16 residues. This chain's CDR3 is CASSLKTGGAAGEQYF. The CDR3, as DNA: TGTGCCAGCAGCCTAAAAACAGGGGGCGCAGCGGGGGAGCAGTACTTC. The whole variable domain, remainder taken from reference TRBV7-9 and TRBJ2-7, is DTGVSQNPRHKITKRGQNVTFRCDPISEHNRLYWYRQTLGQGPEFLTYFQNEAQLEKSRLLSDRFSAERPKGSFSTLEIQRTEQGDSAMYLCASSLKTGGAAGEQYFGPGTRLTVT.

This clone occurred a few times. The chain recombines TRBV27 with TRBJ1-1, with D possibly TRBD1 on 5 matching bases. The germline V gene encodes CDR1 MNHEY and CDR2 SMNVEV (reference sequence). The CDR3 consists of 14 residues. V was cut by 4 bases and J by 1 base, with 10 bases left in between. The CDR3 protein is CASSSGLQNTEAFF. In DNA, the CDR3 is TGTGCCAGCAGTTCGGGACTGCAGAACACTGAAGCTTTCTTT.

This clone was observed a single time. The rearrangement links TRBV7-2 to TRBJ2-7, with D possibly TRBD2 on 6 matching bases. Germline values: CDR1 SGHTA, CDR2 FQGNSA. Trimming removed 3 bases from V and 0 bases from J, with 18 bases in between. The CDR3 covers 17 residues. CDR3 sequence: CASSFRSRTTLSYEQYF. In DNA, the CDR3 is TGTGCCAGCAGCTTTCGCTCCCGGACTACCCTCTCCTACGAGCAGTACTTC.

The rearrangement joins TRBV19 to TRBJ1-5; 7 bases fit TRBD1. There are 14 residues in the CDR3. Germline trimming cut 4 bases from V and 1 base from J; bases unmatched to any gene: 1. The germline V gene has CDR1 LNHDA and CDR2 SQIVND (reference sequence). CDR3 protein: CASSKTGSNQPQHF. CDR3 coding DNA: TGTGCCAGTAGTAAGACAGGGAGCAATCAGCCCCAGCATTTT.

The chain couples TRBV15 to TRBJ2-3, with TRBD2 matching over 8 bases. Germline trimming cut 3 bases from V and 3 bases from J; bases unmatched to any gene: 5. Germline CDR1 and CDR2: LNHNV and YYDKDF (reference sequence). The CDR3 is made up of 15 amino acids. CDR3 coding DNA: TGTGCCACCAGCAGCCGGGGGGGTCCGACAGATACGCAGTATTTT. Translating it yields CATSSRGGPTDTQYF.

The genes are TRBV28 and TRBJ1-1; D is possibly TRBD1 (5 bases). Trimming left V 3 bases short and J 1 base short, with 12 bases between. Looked up from germline, CDR1 is MDHEN and CDR2 is SYDVKM. The CDR3 consists of 15 residues. CDR3: CASSLAGHRNTEAFF. The CDR3 nucleotides are TGTGCCAGCAGTTTGGCGGGGCATCGGAACACTGAAGCTTTCTTT.

The genes are TRBV4-1 and TRBJ1-5; D not resolved. Germline CDR1 and CDR2: MGHRA and YSYEKL. The CDR3 contains 13 residues. Trimming pared 0 bases from V and 9 bases from J, leaving 9 bases between. The CDR3 nucleotides read TGCGCCAGCAGCCAAGACGGGATCGGGCCCCAGCATTTT. Residues: CASSQDGIGPQHF.